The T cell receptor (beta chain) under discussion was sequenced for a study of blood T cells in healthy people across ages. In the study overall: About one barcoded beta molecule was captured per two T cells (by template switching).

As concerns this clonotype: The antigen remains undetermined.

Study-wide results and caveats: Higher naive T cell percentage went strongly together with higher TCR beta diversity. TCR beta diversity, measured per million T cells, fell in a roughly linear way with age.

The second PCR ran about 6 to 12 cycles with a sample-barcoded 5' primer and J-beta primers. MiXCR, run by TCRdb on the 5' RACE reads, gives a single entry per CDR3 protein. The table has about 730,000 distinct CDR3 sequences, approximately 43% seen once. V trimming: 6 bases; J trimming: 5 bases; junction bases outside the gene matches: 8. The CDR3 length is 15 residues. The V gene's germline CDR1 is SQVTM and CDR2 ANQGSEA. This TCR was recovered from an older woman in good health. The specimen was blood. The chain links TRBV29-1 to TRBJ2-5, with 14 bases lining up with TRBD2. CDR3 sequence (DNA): TGCAGCGTCCCGGGACTAGCGGGAGTACGCGAGACCCAGTACTTC. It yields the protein CSVPGLAGVRETQYF.